Below, one T cell receptor (beta chain) is given with its context. Just one base apart from a much larger clone, this may be a read error. The sample originates from a study of regulatory T cells in long-lasting Graves disease. The TCR beta library used iRepertoire HTBI primers with Arm-PCR amplification of CDR3. Using its own MiXCR run on the multiplex PCR reads, TCRdb lists one record per CDR3 protein. The sample consists of hundreds of thousands of distinct CDR3 sequences, around 15% of them appearing once. Time point given: newly diagnosed GD, antithyroid drugs for less than 3 months. The TCR library was prepared using RNA isolated from PBMCs. The germline V gene has CDR1 SGHRS and CDR2 YFSETQ. This CDR3 spans 16 amino acids. This same sample was also taken into another study, of T cells in Graves' hyperthyroidism and ophthalmopathy.

The J gene is TRBJ2-1, the V gene TRBV5-1, with a tentative D call TRBD1 (6 bases). The J call may be faulty, since TRBJ2-7 better matches the DNA end. The clonotype comes from a woman aged 40-65 years with Graves disease. Sequences were derived from peripheral blood mononuclear cells (PBMCs), sampled at new diagnosis, from a patient treated with antithyroid drugs. The CDR3 DNA reads as TGCGCCAGCAGCCTACAGGGTGGCAGCTCCTACAATGAGCAGTACTTC. Its translation is CASSLQGGSSYNEQYF.